Presented here are 19 T cell receptor beta chains from one specimen sequenced in a study of tumor-infiltrating lymphocytes in primary liver carcinoma. TCR beta cDNA was made from roughly 500 ng total RNA with a constant-region primer. Three-round nested multiplex PCR performed with slightly modified ARM-PCR produced the TCR beta libraries. With TRBV1-TRBV30 forward primers and a C-beta reverse primer, the first two PCR rounds were run for about 10 cycles each. TCRdb passed the multiplex PCR reads through MiXCR, listing each CDR3 protein once. The data contain about 64,000 distinct CDR3 sequences, around 64% of them seen just once; the ten biggest clones take up 40%. The study co-extracted DNA and RNA from around 20-30 mg of unsorted bulk tissue. Sequencing input: liver tumor tissue from sampling region 4. The subset denotes: tumor region T4, right-lateral pole. These receptor sequences come from a man aged 35-49 years with primary liver carcinoma and hepatitis B virus infection.

This clonotype showed up just once. Germline and junction disagree at one end, which may indicate a read error. The chain carries TRBV6-6 and TRBJ2-7, with 7 bases lining up with TRBD2. The germline V gene encodes CDR1 MNHNY and CDR2 SVGAGI (reference sequence). The CDR3 is made up of 15 amino acids. The CDR3 DNA is TGTGCCAACAGTTCTAGCCGGGAGGTCTCTTATGAGCAGTACTTC. Its translation: CANSSSREVSYEQYF.

For this clonotype: A much larger clone differs from this one at a single base, so this may be a read error. The V gene is TRBV5-5, the J gene TRBJ1-2, with D perhaps matching TRBD1 (6 bases). Germline CDR1 and CDR2: SGHKS and YYEKEE (reference sequence). The CDR3 totals 16 residues. Deletions cut 4 bases from V and 0 bases from J, with 16 bases between. DNA for the CDR3: TGTGCCAGCAGCACTCACCCGGACAGAACTAACTATGGCTACACCTTC. Translating it yields CASSTHPDRTNYGYTF.

This clonotype was seen only a few times. A much larger clonotype is one base distant, so this may be a read error. A read error is likely, as this CDR3 ends without the conserved phenylalanine or tryptophan. The genes are TRBV29-1 and TRBJ1-1, with D perhaps TRBD1 (5 bases). CDR3 length: 15 residues. CDR1 and CDR2 from the germline V gene are SQVTM and ANQGSEA. V was trimmed by 7 bases and J by 0 bases, leaving 18 bases between them. CDR3 nucleotides: TGCAGCGCATCGGGGGGGTGGGCTATGAACACTGAAGCTTTCATT. Encoded protein: CSASGGWAMNTEAFI.

As regards this clonotype: In this CDR3 the conserved last residue, phenylalanine or tryptophan, is missing, so a read error is likely. This sequence joins TRBV9 and TRBJ2-1; 8 bases are shared with TRBD1. V shed 3 bases and J 6 bases; nucleotides not matched to a gene: 8. This CDR3 is 15 amino acids long. The germline V gene has CDR1 SGDLS and CDR2 YYNGEE. The CDR3 region is CASSAGQGASNEQFL. The CDR3 DNA is TGTGCCAGCAGCGCGGGCCAGGGGGCGAGCAATGAGCAGTTCCTC.

This clonotype was picked up many times. This sequence joins TRBV12-3 or TRBV12-4 and TRBJ2-7; D is unresolved. The CDR3 is made up of 12 amino acids. V lost 6 bases and J 3 bases, leaving 9 bases between the germline ends. The CDR3 DNA reads TGTGCCAGCAGCCTAAACCTCTACGAGCAGTACTTC. This translates into CASSLNLYEQYF.

Worth noting for this clonotype: A much larger clone differs from this one at a single base, so this may be a read error. V is TRBV11-2 and J is TRBJ2-7, with 15 positions matching TRBD2. The germline CDR1 and CDR2 sequences are SGHAT and FQNNGV. The CDR3 consists of 17 residues. DNA of the CDR3: TGTGCCTGCAGACAAGGACTAGCGGGAGGGTGGTCCTACGAGCAGTACTTC. Translation gives CACRQGLAGGWSYEQYF.

Of note for this clonotype: A junction end diverges from the germline sequence, so it may reflect a read error. The chain employs TRBV11-2 and TRBJ2-7; D is possibly TRBD1 (5 bases). This CDR3 has 14 amino acids. Germline CDR1 reads SGHAT; CDR2 reads FQNNGV. DNA for the CDR3: TGCACCAGCAGCTTCGAACAAGGGGCTTACGAGCAGTACTTC. Encoded protein: CTSSFEQGAYEQYF. Based on the CDR3 plus reference TRBV11-2 and TRBJ2-7, the full variable domain is EAGVAQSPRYKIIEKRQSVAFWCNPISGHATLYWYQQILGQGPKLLIQFQNNGVVDDSQLPKDRFSAERLKGVDSTLKIQPAKLEDSAVYLCTSSFEQGAYEQYFGPGTRLTVT.

To note about this clonotype: A read error is likely, as this CDR3 ends without the conserved phenylalanine or tryptophan. This rearrangement joins TRBV6-9 to TRBJ2-1; 7 nucleotides line up with TRBD1. The CDR3 extends over 14 amino acids. CDR1 is MNHGY and CDR2 is SVAAGI in the germline V gene. CDR3 coding DNA: TGTGCCAGCAGTGATGACAGGGTGGTCAATAAGCAGTTCCTC. Translated, it gives CASSDDRVVNKQFL.

To note about this clonotype: One base away lies a much larger clone, so this may be a sequencing read error. The genes are TRBV7-9 and TRBJ2-1, with 7 bases matching TRBD2. V was clipped by 5 bases and J by 6 bases; unmatched bases: 13. CDR1 and CDR2 (germline): SEHNR, FQNEAQ (reference sequence). There are 16 residues in the CDR3. Here the CDR3 reads CASSNPLTGGRNEQFF. The CDR3 DNA reads as TGTGCCAGCAGCAACCCACTAACGGGAGGTCGCAATGAGCAGTTCTTC.

With regard to this clonotype: A junction boundary mismatches the germline segment, possibly from a read error. This chain links TRBV12-5 with TRBJ2-3; TRBD2 is a possible D gene (5 bases). CDR1 and CDR2 from the germline V gene are LGHNT and FRNRAP. CDR3 length: 14 amino acids. The CDR3 sequence is CASGPAGSADAQYF. CDR3 coding DNA: TGTGCTAGTGGCCCTGCGGGCAGCGCAGATGCGCAGTATTTT.

Comment on this clonotype: An end of the junction differs from the germline gene, which may be a read error. The rearrangement links TRBV4-3 to TRBJ2-7; D not resolved. CDR1 and CDR2 (germline): LGHNA, YSLEER. The length of the CDR3 is 15 residues. Here the CDR3 reads CASSQDCETPYKQYF. CDR3 DNA sequence: TGCGCCAGCAGCCAAGATTGCGAGACTCCCTACAAGCAGTACTTC.

This clonotype was observed once. The rearrangement joins TRBV10-3 to TRBJ2-7, with 16 bases lining up with TRBD2. Germline values: CDR1 ENHRY, CDR2 SYGVKD. V was pared by 7 bases and J by 12 bases, with 24 bases of the junction left unmatched. This CDR3 has 19 amino acids. For the CDR3, the DNA is TGTGCCATCACCAAACGATCGGGACTAGCGGGAGGGTTCTCCTACTACCTGTACTTC. It translates to CAITKRSGLAGGFSYYLYF.

This clonotype was seen ten or more times. This chain joins TRBV6-1 and TRBJ2-7, with 8 bases matching TRBD1. The CDR3 extends over 16 amino acids. CDR1 is MNHNS, CDR2 SASEGT, per germline. Trimming removed 5 bases from V and 0 bases from J; junction bases left unmatched: 9. This CDR3 reads CASSFPGTGVSYEQYF. The CDR3 region has the DNA TGTGCCAGCAGTTTCCCCGGGACAGGTGTCTCCTACGAGCAGTACTTC.

Many counts were recorded for this clonotype. This sequence joins TRBV5-6 and TRBJ2-2; 7 bases are shared with TRBD1. Germline V CDR1 and CDR2: SGHDT, YYEEEE. V trimming: 3 bases; J trimming: 0 bases; junction bases outside the gene matches: 2. The CDR3 totals 15 residues. The CDR3 nucleotides read TGTGCCAGCAGCTGGGGACAGACGAACACCGGGGAGCTGTTTTTT. It codes for CASSWGQTNTGELFF.

In its sample, this clonotype was seen a few times. The junction shows a germline mismatch at one end, possibly a read error. The chain combines TRBV5-1 with TRBJ2-7, with 11 bases lining up with TRBD2. This CDR3 spans 17 amino acids. Germline loops: CDR1 SGHRS, CDR2 YFSETQ. The CDR3 DNA is TGTGCCAGCAACTTATCCGGGGTAGCGGGAGGGAACTACGAGCAGTACTTC. Its protein product is CASNLSGVAGGNYEQYF. Supplemented by reference TRBV5-1 and TRBJ2-7, the full variable domain reads KAGVTQTPRYLIKTRGQQVTLSCSPISGHRSVSWYQQTPGQGLQFLFEYFSETQRNKGNFPGRFSGRQFSNSRSEMNVSTLELGDSALYLCASNLSGVAGGNYEQYFGPGTRLTVT.

In this sample, this clonotype turned up many times. The genes are TRBV6-5 and TRBJ1-2; tentatively, D is TRBD1 (5 bases). This CDR3 has 14 residues. Germline V lookup: CDR1 MNHEY, CDR2 SVGAGI. V gave up 6 bases and J gave up 8 bases, with 19 bases separating them. The CDR3 region has the DNA TGTGCCAGCAGACCCGGGACGGTTGAGTTGGGCTACACCTTC. Translating gives CASRPGTVELGYTF.

There are a few counts of this clonotype. V and J are TRBV11-3 and TRBJ2-7, with D possibly matching TRBD1 (5 bases). This CDR3 is built from 13 residues. Germline assignment: CDR1 SGHNT and CDR2 YENEEA. V dropped 7 bases and J dropped 1 base, with 11 bases sitting between them. CDR3 sequence: CASIVGQSYEQYF. In DNA form, the CDR3 reads TGTGCCAGCATCGTTGGACAATCCTACGAGCAGTACTTC.

This clonotype was found once. Relative to the germline gene, one junction end is altered; a read error may explain this. The chain is built from TRBV6-5 and TRBJ1-1; D uncertain. Germline V lookup: CDR1 MNHEY, CDR2 SVGAGI. This CDR3 has 14 amino acids. The CDR3 reads CTSGTPIFNTEAFF. CDR3 nucleotide sequence: TGTACCAGCGGTACTCCAATTTTTAACACTGAAGCTTTCTTT.

Of note for this clonotype: This CDR3 fails to terminate in the conserved phenylalanine or tryptophan, so it likely reflects a read error. The chain is built from TRBV5-1 and TRBJ1-1, with 7 bases aligning to TRBD1. Losses at the gene ends were 2 bases for V and 0 bases for J; bases not matched to a gene: 4. CDR3 length: 15 residues. The germline V gene encodes CDR1 SGHRS and CDR2 YFSETQ. The CDR3 bases are TGCGCCAGCAGCTTAGCCGGGACAGTGAACACTGAAGCTTTCTAT. Its protein is CASSLAGTVNTEAFY.